Listed below are T cell receptor beta chains from one sample, sequenced in a study of shared clonotypes between healthy human individuals. Measured with immunoSEQ multiplex PCR; TCRdb has only the in-frame clones, and not every one. Altogether 2 million to 2.5 million clones are present, approximately 94% being singletons, with the ten largest covering 0.36%. The material sequenced was naive CD4+ T cells from PBMCs. These receptors came from a man aged 18 to 29 in good health. Some clones in this sample may be carry-over from other donors' samples. Both conserved end residues are trimmed from each CDR3. Fields, in order: D gene, J gene, V gene, CDR3 protein. The D gene is left open where the match is weak.

D: TRBD2
J: TRBJ2-7
V: TRBV6-5
CDR3: ASSGEGEGEQY

D: TRBD1
J: TRBJ2-5
V: TRBV7-9
CDR3: ASSLARGTVQETQY

D: TRBD2
J: TRBJ2-3
V: TRBV7-9
CDR3: ASDPPPMTSGHTDTQY

D: NA
J: TRBJ2-3
V: TRBV7-9
CDR3: ASSLGGGRGADTQY

D: NA
J: TRBJ2-7
V: TRBV5-4
CDR3: ASSSTGNSYEQY

D: TRBD2
J: TRBJ2-1
V: TRBV18
CDR3: ASSRTSGRVDEQF

D: NA
J: TRBJ1-1
V: TRBV6-1
CDR3: ASSYGGPNTEAF

D: NA
J: TRBJ1-6
V: TRBV6-1
CDR3: ASSDRDNSPLH

D: NA
J: TRBJ2-6
V: TRBV5-1
CDR3: ASSDNSGANVLT

D: TRBD1
J: TRBJ1-1
V: TRBV19
CDR3: ASSSTGVRTEAF

D: NA
J: TRBJ1-4
V: TRBV10-1
CDR3: ASSERTAGSTNEKLF

D: TRBD2
J: TRBJ2-1
V: TRBV15
CDR3: ATSRDPAGGNEQF

D: TRBD2
J: TRBJ2-7
V: TRBV11-2
CDR3: ASSQSTGLAYEQY

D: TRBD2
J: TRBJ2-1
V: TRBV5-4
CDR3: ASSGTSGRAGSYNEQF

D: TRBD1
J: TRBJ2-3
V: TRBV28
CDR3: ASSPWRQGRTDTQY

D: NA
J: TRBJ2-1
V: TRBV9
CDR3: ASSVGFRDGVFPYNEQF

D: TRBD2
J: TRBJ2-5
V: TRBV5-1
CDR3: ASSLALAGQETQY

D: TRBD2
J: TRBJ2-3
V: TRBV7-2
CDR3: ASSPRLAVSTDTQY

D: NA
J: TRBJ1-2
V: TRBV6-5
CDR3: ASSYSIAYDGYT

D: NA
J: TRBJ2-7
V: TRBV10-3
CDR3: AISDVGQGRPNEQY

D: NA
J: TRBJ1-2
V: TRBV4-1
CDR3: ASSQDAPVLGDGYT

D: NA
J: TRBJ1-4
V: TRBV7-9
CDR3: ASSLQGRTNEKLF

D: NA
J: TRBJ2-1
V: TRBV4-1
CDR3: ASSTRRRTKPSDNEQF

D: NA
J: TRBJ2-7
V: TRBV19
CDR3: ASSIQGSSGEQY

D: NA
J: TRBJ1-1
V: TRBV18
CDR3: ASSPLPGWQASAAF

D: NA
J: TRBJ2-7
V: TRBV4-2
CDR3: ASSQEPAGSYEQY

D: NA
J: TRBJ1-2
V: TRBV7-9
CDR3: ASSLGGHYAQGYT

D: NA
J: TRBJ2-6
V: TRBV28
CDR3: ASSFGGAAGANVLT

D: TRBD1
J: TRBJ1-2
V: TRBV5-1
CDR3: ASSSYRGGYGYT

D: TRBD1
J: TRBJ1-5
V: TRBV7-2
CDR3: ASSYNRGQPQH

D: NA
J: TRBJ2-7
V: TRBV28
CDR3: ASSLGRAYEQY

D: NA
J: TRBJ1-3
V: TRBV18
CDR3: ASSPGRGLNTIY

D: TRBD1
J: TRBJ1-2
V: TRBV9
CDR3: ASSVAGQGNYGYT

D: NA
J: TRBJ2-7
V: TRBV29-1
CDR3: SVVRAGPRTGEQY

D: NA
J: TRBJ2-3
V: TRBV7-3
CDR3: ASSRGQPTDTQY

D: NA
J: TRBJ1-1
V: TRBV19
CDR3: ASSPGIITEAF

D: NA
J: TRBJ2-5
V: TRBV27
CDR3: ASSPRLLLEGQTQY

D: NA
J: TRBJ2-1
V: TRBV7-3
CDR3: ASSLMGDNNEQF

D: NA
J: TRBJ1-5
V: TRBV11-2
CDR3: ASSLETGGGEPQH

D: NA
J: TRBJ1-2
V: TRBV4-1
CDR3: ASPATNYGYT

D: TRBD1
J: TRBJ2-6
V: TRBV4-1
CDR3: ASSQPQGAGSGANVLT

D: NA
J: TRBJ2-5
V: TRBV10-1
CDR3: ASRHQGGGKTQY

D: TRBD1
J: TRBJ1-1
V: TRBV29-1
CDR3: SVWTGTNTEAF

D: TRBD1
J: TRBJ1-2
V: TRBV28
CDR3: ASVFTGGDYGYT

D: NA
J: TRBJ2-5
V: TRBV20-1
CDR3: SAPVGETQY

D: NA
J: TRBJ2-1
V: TRBV5-1
CDR3: ASSLVAGSSNEQF

D: TRBD1
J: TRBJ1-6
V: TRBV11-2
CDR3: ASSTRGGQSSYNSPLH

D: TRBD2
J: TRBJ2-2
V: TRBV28
CDR3: ASIAGTKRSALF

D: NA
J: TRBJ2-3
V: TRBV11-2
CDR3: ASSRNRDQPTDTQY

D: TRBD1
J: TRBJ1-3
V: TRBV12-5
CDR3: ASGRGQGSSGNTIY

D: TRBD1
J: TRBJ1-1
V: TRBV27
CDR3: ASSRDRMNTEAF

D: NA
J: TRBJ1-5
V: TRBV10-3
CDR3: AISESVGQPQH

D: TRBD2
J: TRBJ2-7
V: TRBV5-4
CDR3: ASSSGTSGRSSHEQY

D: NA
J: TRBJ2-5
V: TRBV28
CDR3: ASVQTVYGSGLETQY

D: NA
J: TRBJ1-2
V: TRBV28
CDR3: ASRQTTLGAAGYT

D: TRBD1
J: TRBJ2-7
V: TRBV18
CDR3: ASSPGQALSYEQY

D: NA
J: TRBJ1-2
V: TRBV5-8
CDR3: ASGRFRLDGYT

D: NA
J: TRBJ1-2
V: TRBV7-6
CDR3: ASSQPTDAGYT

D: NA
J: TRBJ2-4
V: TRBV21-1
CDR3: ASSSERSAKNIQY

D: TRBD1
J: TRBJ2-4
V: TRBV6-1
CDR3: ASSELTGWGKNIQY